A selection of T cell receptor beta chains follows, all from one sample in a study of radiation and T cells in renal cell carcinoma. Profiled with immunoSEQ multiplex PCR; TCRdb holds only in-frame clones, not every one. The sample yields some 120,000 clones, approximately 90% seen once. The sequencing here drew on blood, taken from a patient whose treatment included radiotherapy and nephrectomy. The receptor set was obtained from a woman in her 70s with renal cell carcinoma. Each CDR3 is given with its conserved first and last residue. D genes are given only for firm matches. The size field is filled for only some rows; it gives once, few, many or a size class.

v_call: TRBV6-6; clone_size: -; d_call: -; j_call: TRBJ1-2; cdr3_nt: TGTGCCAGCAGTCCCCAGGATGAAAACTATGGCTACACCTTC; cdr3_aa: CASSPQDENYGYTF
v_call: TRBV27; clone_size: once; d_call: -; j_call: TRBJ1-4; cdr3_nt: TGTGCCAGCAGTTCTATCCGGGTTCACAATGAAAAACTGTTTTTT; cdr3_aa: CASSSIRVHNEKLFF
v_call: TRBV29-1; clone_size: -; d_call: TRBD1; j_call: TRBJ1-2; cdr3_nt: TGCAGCGCCGGGGACAGGGGGATCTCTGGCTACACCTTC; cdr3_aa: CSAGDRGISGYTF
v_call: TRBV5-1; clone_size: -; d_call: -; j_call: TRBJ2-4; cdr3_nt: TGCGCCAGCAGCTTGGTTGAGAGGGAGATTCAGTACTTC; cdr3_aa: CASSLVEREIQYF
v_call: TRBV5-4; clone_size: -; d_call: TRBD2; j_call: TRBJ2-1; cdr3_nt: TGTGCCAGCAGTAGCGGGGTATACAATGAGCAGTTCTTC; cdr3_aa: CASSSGVYNEQFF
v_call: TRBV7-6; clone_size: -; d_call: -; j_call: TRBJ1-1; cdr3_nt: TGTGCCAGCAGCTTAGCAGGGGGGTCCGCGAACACTGAAGCTTTCTTT; cdr3_aa: CASSLAGGSANTEAFF
v_call: TRBV10-3; clone_size: -; d_call: -; j_call: TRBJ1-2; cdr3_nt: TGTGCCATCAGTGCGGGGTCCTATGGCTACACCTTC; cdr3_aa: CAISAGSYGYTF
v_call: TRBV5-4; clone_size: -; d_call: TRBD2; j_call: TRBJ2-3; cdr3_nt: TGTGCCAGCAGCTTGGGAGCGGGGGGTAGCACAGATACGCAGTATTTT; cdr3_aa: CASSLGAGGSTDTQYF
v_call: TRBV28; clone_size: -; d_call: TRBD1; j_call: TRBJ1-3; cdr3_nt: TGTGCCAGCAGTTCATTCCAGAGGGACAGGGAGTCTGGAAACACCATATATTTT; cdr3_aa: CASSSFQRDRESGNTIYF
v_call: TRBV28; clone_size: -; d_call: TRBD1; j_call: TRBJ2-3; cdr3_nt: TGTGCCAGCAGTCGCGGACAGGGGTTGACAGATACGCAGTATTTT; cdr3_aa: CASSRGQGLTDTQYF
v_call: TRBV25-1; clone_size: -; d_call: -; j_call: TRBJ1-2; cdr3_nt: TGTGCCAGCAGTGAATATCGGGCAGTAGATGGCTACACCTTC; cdr3_aa: CASSEYRAVDGYTF
v_call: TRBV2; clone_size: -; d_call: TRBD1; j_call: TRBJ2-3; cdr3_nt: TGTGCCAGCGGACAGGGCATTGCAGATACGCAGTATTTT; cdr3_aa: CASGQGIADTQYF
v_call: TRBV5-5; clone_size: -; d_call: -; j_call: TRBJ1-5; cdr3_nt: TGTGCCAGCAGCTTGGTGGTCAATCAGCCCCAGCATTTT; cdr3_aa: CASSLVVNQPQHF
v_call: TRBV11-3; clone_size: few; d_call: -; j_call: TRBJ1-2; cdr3_nt: TGTGCCAGCAGCCGGACTCCATTAGACTATGGCTACACCTTC; cdr3_aa: CASSRTPLDYGYTF
v_call: TRBV19; clone_size: once; d_call: -; j_call: TRBJ1-5; cdr3_nt: TGTGCCAGTAGTATAGGCCAGGGAGTACAGCCCCAGCATTTT; cdr3_aa: CASSIGQGVQPQHF
v_call: TRBV12-5; clone_size: once; d_call: TRBD1; j_call: TRBJ2-7; cdr3_nt: TGTGCTAGTGGTCCCCCGGACAGGGCCCACGAGCAGTACTTC; cdr3_aa: CASGPPDRAHEQYF
v_call: TRBV4-3; clone_size: -; d_call: -; j_call: TRBJ1-2; cdr3_nt: TGCGCCAGCAGCCAAGAGGAGGGGAACTATGGCTACACCTTC; cdr3_aa: CASSQEEGNYGYTF
v_call: TRBV2; clone_size: -; d_call: TRBD1; j_call: TRBJ2-3; cdr3_nt: TGTGCCACCACAATAGGACAGGGGAAGGCTACGCAGTATTTT; cdr3_aa: CATTIGQGKATQYF
v_call: TRBV9; clone_size: few; d_call: -; j_call: TRBJ2-3; cdr3_nt: TGTGCCAGCAGCGTAGATGAGGGCACAGATACGCAGTATTTT; cdr3_aa: CASSVDEGTDTQYF
v_call: TRBV27; clone_size: -; d_call: -; j_call: TRBJ2-2; cdr3_nt: TGTGCCGCGGGACAGAGGAACACCGGGGAGCTGTTTTTT; cdr3_aa: CAAGQRNTGELFF
v_call: TRBV7-2; clone_size: -; d_call: -; j_call: TRBJ1-1; cdr3_nt: TGTGCCAGCAGAGCGGAGGTCACTGAAGCTTTCTTT; cdr3_aa: CASRAEVTEAFF
v_call: TRBV6-1; clone_size: -; d_call: -; j_call: TRBJ1-2; cdr3_nt: TGTGCCAGCAGTGAAGGGGGGAACTATGGCTACACCTTC; cdr3_aa: CASSEGGNYGYTF
v_call: TRBV6-1; clone_size: -; d_call: TRBD2; j_call: TRBJ2-3; cdr3_nt: TGTGCCAGCAGTGATCAAAGCGGGGGTGGGATAGATACGCAGTATTTT; cdr3_aa: CASSDQSGGGIDTQYF
v_call: TRBV9; clone_size: -; d_call: -; j_call: TRBJ1-1; cdr3_nt: TGTGCCAGCAGCCCTCGCGGGACGGTGAACACTGAAGCTTTCTTT; cdr3_aa: CASSPRGTVNTEAFF
v_call: TRBV10-3; clone_size: -; d_call: TRBD1; j_call: TRBJ1-3; cdr3_nt: TGTGCCATCAGTGAGTCACTAACGACAGGGCGGGCCATATATTTT; cdr3_aa: CAISESLTTGRAIYF
v_call: TRBV5-1; clone_size: -; d_call: -; j_call: TRBJ1-4; cdr3_nt: TGCGCCAGCAGCTTGGGCCACGGTAATGAAAAACTGTTTTTT; cdr3_aa: CASSLGHGNEKLFF
v_call: TRBV30; clone_size: -; d_call: TRBD1; j_call: TRBJ2-7; cdr3_nt: TGTGCCTGGAGTAAGGGACAGGGGACCCACGAGCAGTACTTC; cdr3_aa: CAWSKGQGTHEQYF
v_call: TRBV7-2; clone_size: -; d_call: TRBD2; j_call: TRBJ2-7; cdr3_nt: TGTGCCAGCAGCTCTAGCGGGCGTAGCTCCTACGAGCAGTACTTC; cdr3_aa: CASSSSGRSSYEQYF
v_call: TRBV11-2; clone_size: -; d_call: TRBD1; j_call: TRBJ1-6; cdr3_nt: TGTGCCAGCAGCACCCGGACAGGGAGGAACTCACCCCTCCACTTT; cdr3_aa: CASSTRTGRNSPLHF
v_call: TRBV12-5; clone_size: -; d_call: -; j_call: TRBJ2-2; cdr3_nt: TGTGCTAGTGGTTTGAGGGGGTCCGGGGAGCTGTTTTTT; cdr3_aa: CASGLRGSGELFF
v_call: TRBV6-5; clone_size: -; d_call: -; j_call: TRBJ2-1; cdr3_nt: TGTGCCAGCAGTTATTCCGGGTCCACTTCAGATGAGCAGTTCTTC; cdr3_aa: CASSYSGSTSDEQFF
v_call: TRBV2; clone_size: -; d_call: -; j_call: TRBJ1-5; cdr3_nt: TGTGCCAGCCAGGTCGACAGCCTCTGGGCACAGCCCCAGCATTTT; cdr3_aa: CASQVDSLWAQPQHF
v_call: TRBV19; clone_size: -; d_call: TRBD1; j_call: TRBJ1-2; cdr3_nt: TGTGCCAGTAGTATCCCACAGGGGGCCAACTATGGCTACACCTTC; cdr3_aa: CASSIPQGANYGYTF
v_call: TRBV10-2; clone_size: -; d_call: TRBD1; j_call: TRBJ2-7; cdr3_nt: TGCGCCAGCGGGACAGGGGGAGAGCAGTACTTC; cdr3_aa: CASGTGGEQYF
v_call: TRBV6-1; clone_size: -; d_call: TRBD1; j_call: TRBJ2-7; cdr3_nt: TGTGCCAGCAACCAGGACAGGGCATACGAGCAGTACTTC; cdr3_aa: CASNQDRAYEQYF
v_call: TRBV2; clone_size: -; d_call: TRBD2; j_call: TRBJ2-1; cdr3_nt: TGTGCCAGCAGGGCCAACCCGGGACTAGCGGGGGGTCACAATGAGCAGTTCTTC; cdr3_aa: CASRANPGLAGGHNEQFF
v_call: TRBV6-5; clone_size: -; d_call: -; j_call: TRBJ1-5; cdr3_nt: TGTGCCAGCAGTTGGGACGGCCGTCAGCCCCAGCATTTT; cdr3_aa: CASSWDGRQPQHF
v_call: TRBV28; clone_size: -; d_call: -; j_call: TRBJ2-1; cdr3_nt: TGTGCCAGCAGTTTTCATAGCGGCTACAATGAGCAGTTCTTC; cdr3_aa: CASSFHSGYNEQFF
v_call: TRBV5-1; clone_size: -; d_call: -; j_call: TRBJ1-2; cdr3_nt: TGCGCCAGCAGCTACTTTTTCGGCTATGGCTACACCTTC; cdr3_aa: CASSYFFGYGYTF
v_call: TRBV11-3; clone_size: once; d_call: -; j_call: TRBJ2-7; cdr3_nt: TGTGCCAGCAGCTTCCAAGGGTCGACAGCGAGCGTGATCTACGAGCAGTACTTC; cdr3_aa: CASSFQGSTASVIYEQYF
v_call: TRBV15; clone_size: -; d_call: TRBD2; j_call: TRBJ2-5; cdr3_nt: TGTGCCACCAGCAGAGATCGGTTGGCGGGGGGGTACCAAGAGACCCAGTACTTC; cdr3_aa: CATSRDRLAGGYQETQYF
v_call: TRBV15; clone_size: once; d_call: -; j_call: TRBJ1-2; cdr3_nt: TGTGCCACCAGCAGAGACTTCGAGACGGGATCGTATGGCTACACCTTC; cdr3_aa: CATSRDFETGSYGYTF
v_call: TRBV6-1; clone_size: once; d_call: -; j_call: TRBJ1-1; cdr3_nt: TGTGCCAGCAGTAAGACAGGCCATGGCACTGAAGCTTTCTTT; cdr3_aa: CASSKTGHGTEAFF
v_call: TRBV27; clone_size: -; d_call: -; j_call: TRBJ1-1; cdr3_nt: TGTGCCAGCAGTTTACAGGCTGTAAGCACTGAAGCTTTCTTT; cdr3_aa: CASSLQAVSTEAFF
v_call: TRBV7-9; clone_size: -; d_call: TRBD1; j_call: TRBJ2-7; cdr3_nt: TGTGCCAGCAGCTTTACCGGGACAGGGGCACCCTACGAGCAGTACTTC; cdr3_aa: CASSFTGTGAPYEQYF
v_call: TRBV6-5; clone_size: -; d_call: TRBD1; j_call: TRBJ1-2; cdr3_nt: TGTGCCAGCAGTTACTCAGGGGGCGGCTATGGCTACACCTTC; cdr3_aa: CASSYSGGGYGYTF
v_call: TRBV5-4; clone_size: -; d_call: -; j_call: TRBJ2-1; cdr3_nt: TGTGCCAGCAGTCTCCAGGGGCTTGAGCAGTTCTTC; cdr3_aa: CASSLQGLEQFF
v_call: TRBV6-5; clone_size: -; d_call: -; j_call: TRBJ1-1; cdr3_nt: TGTGCCAGCAGTTACTCAGGGTTTGAAGCTTTCTTT; cdr3_aa: CASSYSGFEAFF
v_call: TRBV10-3; clone_size: -; d_call: TRBD2; j_call: TRBJ2-1; cdr3_nt: TGTGCCATCAGTGACCTAGCGGGGGGGTACAATGAGCAGTTCTTC; cdr3_aa: CAISDLAGGYNEQFF
v_call: TRBV6-1; clone_size: -; d_call: -; j_call: TRBJ2-7; cdr3_nt: TGTGCCAGCAGCCCCGGGACTGAGACCTACGAGCAGTACTTC; cdr3_aa: CASSPGTETYEQYF
v_call: TRBV6-5; clone_size: -; d_call: -; j_call: TRBJ1-1; cdr3_nt: TGTGCCAGCAGTTCTGACAAGAACACTGAAGCTTTCTTT; cdr3_aa: CASSSDKNTEAFF